Included here is one T cell receptor beta chain sequence, with context. Healthy HIV-negative adults with no recent acute infections or vaccinations were recruited as donors. Splitting of CD4+ cells produced CD45RA+ naive and CD45RA-negative memory subsets. The source of the sample is a study of shared clonotypes between healthy human individuals. About the study: Those who served as donors were a couple of women and a few men between the ages of 18 and 49.

The CDR3 runs 15 residues. Germline V gene sequence: CDR1 SGHRS, CDR2 YFSETQ. V was trimmed by 0 bases and J by 4 bases, leaving 10 bases between them. Assay used: immunoSEQ multiplex PCR; TCRdb lists only in-frame clones, some missing. The sample gives 2 million to 2.5 million clones, approximately 90% of which show up once; approximately 0.4% is in the top ten. The rearrangement joins TRBV5-1 to TRBJ2-2; D might be TRBD1 (6 bases). The TCR originated in a man younger than 35 in good health. Some clones in this sample may be carry-over from other donors' samples. Source material: naive CD4+ T cells from PBMCs. Indicated subset: CD45RA+ positively selected. In nucleotides, the CDR3 is TGCGCCAGCAGCTTGGGCCAGGGGCTCACCGGGGAGCTGTTTTTT. Its translation is CASSLGQGLTGELFF.